A single sample gave rise to the 26 T cell receptor beta chains below, sequenced in a study of regulatory and conventional T cells in RAG deficiency. Profiling relied on immunoSEQ multiplex PCR, and the TCRdb table lists in-frame clones only, not all of them. The table has 30,000 to 40,000 clones, about three quarters seen once. Blood CD4+ CD25-low CD127-high conventional T cells supplied the genomic DNA template. These same data were also listed under a study on regulatory T cells. In that study: Amplification used 52 TRBV primers and 13 TRBJ primers.

The sequencing sample was made of CD4+ effector T cells sorted from blood. The source is a human donor in good health.

The chain couples TRBV4-1 to TRBJ2-1, with 14 bases fitting TRBD2. This CDR3 comprises 17 residues. Germline assignment: CDR1 MGHRA and CDR2 YSYEKL. The V and J ends lost 4 bases and 0 bases, in that order; junction bases with no gene match: 2. The CDR3 DNA reads TGCGCCAGCAGCCTGACTAGCGGGGGGGCCTCCTACAATGAGCAGTTCTTC. It codes for CASSLTSGGASYNEQFF.

The chain joins TRBV27 to TRBJ2-1; 9 bases are a match to TRBD2. Germline values: CDR1 MNHEY, CDR2 SMNVEV (reference sequence). CDR3 size: 18 residues. Unmatched junction bases numbered 9, after V lost 0 bases and J lost 3 bases. The CDR3 coding sequence is TGTGCCAGCAGTTTATCGAGAGGGGGCGGGGGGGGCTACAATGAGCAGTTCTTC. Its protein is CASSLSRGGGGGYNEQFF.

In this sample, this clone turned up a few times. The CDR3 region has the DNA TGTGCCAGCAGTCCGGGACAGGGGCCCTCCTATGGCTACACCTTC. It specifies CASSPGQGPSYGYTF. V usage is TRBV2 and J usage is TRBJ1-2; 10 bases match TRBD1. This CDR3 has 15 amino acids. V lost 5 bases to trimming and J lost 4 bases; unmatched junction nucleotides: 7. Germline CDR1 is SNHLY and CDR2 is FYNNEI.

The rearrangement joins TRBV5-1 to TRBJ1-3, with 7 bases identical to TRBD1. V lost 4 bases and J lost 3; bases outside the gene matches: 7. Germline CDR1 is SGHRS and CDR2 is YFSETQ. This CDR3 contains 15 residues. The CDR3 sequence: CASSPGDRDGNTIYF. The CDR3, as DNA: TGCGCCAGCAGCCCAGGAGACAGGGATGGAAACACCATATATTTT.

Of note for this clone: Its ends do not fully match the called genes, so a read error is possible. The rearrangement links TRBV18 to TRBJ1-1; possibly TRBD1 for D (5 bases). CDR1 is KGHSH and CDR2 is LQKENI in the germline V gene. The length of the CDR3 is 13 residues. DNA of the CDR3: TGTGCCAGCTTACCACAGGAGAACACTGAAGCTTTCTTT. It encodes CASLPQENTEAFF.

V usage is TRBV18 and J usage is TRBJ1-4, with D tentatively TRBD1 (6 bases). CDR1 and CDR2 (germline): KGHSH, LQKENI. V was cut by 1 base and J by 6 bases, with 15 bases left in between. The length of the CDR3 is 16 residues. CDR3 in amino acids: CASSPLSGAGDEKLFF. CDR3 nucleotides: TGTGCCAGCTCACCACTTTCTGGAGCAGGGGATGAAAAACTGTTTTTT.

The chain combines TRBV9 with TRBJ1-4; TRBD1 is a possible D gene (5 bases). The germline V and J ends were trimmed by 1 base and 5 bases, with 12 bases remaining between them. Germline CDR1 reads SGDLS; CDR2 reads YYNGEE. The CDR3 totals 15 residues. In nucleotides, the CDR3 is TGTGCCAGCAGCGTAACCGGGACTGTGAATGAAAAACTGTTTTTT. Translating it yields CASSVTGTVNEKLFF.

This rearrangement joins TRBV30 to TRBJ2-7; D is unresolved. This CDR3 comprises 14 residues. V shed 4 bases and J shed 0 bases, with 13 bases lying between them. The germline gives CDR1 GTSNPN, CDR2 SVGIG (reference sequence). CDR3 residues: CAWKRSLSSYEQYF. In DNA form, the CDR3 reads TGTGCCTGGAAACGTTCCTTGAGCTCCTACGAGCAGTACTTC.

The V and J genes are TRBV7-9 and TRBJ2-5; possible D gene TRBD2, 6 bases. Deletions cut 1 base from V and 2 bases from J, with 14 bases between. The CDR3 extends over 16 amino acids. Germline-derived CDR1 and CDR2 are SEHNR and FQNEAQ (reference sequence). This CDR3 is CASSLVPREAQETQYF. CDR3 DNA sequence: TGTGCCAGCAGCTTAGTCCCCAGGGAGGCTCAAGAGACCCAGTACTTC. Complete variable domain (other parts from reference TRBV7-9 and TRBJ2-5): DTGVSQNPRHKITKRGQNVTFRCDPISEHNRLYWYRQTLGQGPEFLTYFQNEAQLEKSRLLSDRFSAERPKGSFSTLEIQRTEQGDSAMYLCASSLVPREAQETQYFGPGTRLLVL.

CDR3 region: CASTPLRGPRETQYF. DNA of the CDR3: TGTGCCAGCACTCCATTGCGGGGGCCGCGAGAGACCCAGTACTTC. The chain is built from TRBV28 and TRBJ2-5; perhaps TRBD2 as D (7 bases). CDR1 MDHEN and CDR2 SYDVKM come from the germline V gene. The CDR3 extends over 15 amino acids. Trimming left V 7 bases short and J 4 bases short, with 19 bases between.

The chain carries TRBV2 and TRBJ1-2, with D perhaps TRBD1 (5 bases). CDR3 length equals 13 residues. CDR1 SNHLY and CDR2 FYNNEI come from the germline V gene. V was trimmed by 6 bases and J by 4 bases, leaving 12 bases between them. CDR3 in DNA: TGTGCCAGCAGACGCGACAGCTTCTATGGCTACACCTTC. Amino acids: CASRRDSFYGYTF.

CDR3 loop: CASSENRGYEQYF. DNA for the CDR3: TGTGCCAGCAGTGAAAATCGGGGCTACGAGCAGTACTTC. The J gene is TRBJ2-7, the V gene TRBV6-1; a possible D gene is TRBD2 (5 bases). V shed 2 bases and J shed 3 bases, with 8 bases lying between them. Germline CDR1 MNHNS, CDR2 SASEGT. This CDR3 is built from 13 residues.

The V call is TRBV5-1, the J call TRBJ2-7; a weak D match, TRBD1 (5 bases). Trimming removed 0 bases at V and 6 bases at J, with 13 bases between. The CDR3 consists of 14 residues. Germline loops: CDR1 SGHRS, CDR2 YFSETQ. As DNA, the CDR3 is TGCGCCAGCAGCTTGGCTTCAGGGAATCGCGAGCAGTACTTC. It specifies CASSLASGNREQYF. Based on the CDR3 plus reference TRBV5-1 and TRBJ2-7, the full variable domain is KAGVTQTPRYLIKTRGQQVTLSCSPISGHRSVSWYQQTPGQGLQFLFEYFSETQRNKGNFPGRFSGRQFSNSRSEMNVSTLELGDSALYLCASSLASGNREQYFGPGTRLTVT.

V and J are TRBV7-3 and TRBJ2-2; D gene uncertain. CDR3 length: 14 amino acids. V dropped 3 bases and J dropped 1 base, with 6 bases sitting between them. Germline loops: CDR1 SGHTA, CDR2 FQGTGA. CDR3 loop: CASSFGLNTGELFF. DNA for the CDR3: TGTGCCAGCAGCTTCGGGCTGAACACCGGGGAGCTGTTTTTT.

The chain uses TRBV15 and TRBJ2-7; no clear D gene. The CDR3 loop spans 13 amino acids. The ends were cut back, 3 bases at V and 3 bases at J, with 9 bases in the middle. Germline lookup yields CDR1 LNHNV and CDR2 YYDKDF (reference sequence). The CDR3 region is CATSRDGSYEQYF. CDR3 DNA sequence: TGTGCCACCAGCAGGGACGGAAGCTACGAGCAGTACTTC.

The CDR3 sequence is CASGKRGRNTGELFF. The CDR3 bases are TGTGCCAGTGGCAAGCGGGGGAGAAACACCGGGGAGCTGTTTTTT. The V call is TRBV19, the J call TRBJ2-2, with 8 nucleotides matching TRBD2. J was trimmed by 2 bases and V by 8 bases; bases with no gene match: 7. The CDR3 spans 15 residues. The germline CDR1 and CDR2 sequences are LNHDA and SQIVND (reference sequence). Based on the CDR3 plus reference TRBV19 and TRBJ2-2, the full variable domain is DGGITQSPKYLFRKEGQNVTLSCEQNLNHDAMYWYRQDPGQGLRLIYYSQIVNDFQKGDIAEGYSVSREKKESFPLTVTSAQKNPTAFYLCASGKRGRNTGELFFGEGSRLTVL.

The chain is built from TRBV7-9 and TRBJ1-3; 7 positions agree with TRBD1. Trimming at V came to 4 bases and at J to 0 bases, leaving 3 bases not matched to a gene. The CDR3 loop spans 15 amino acids. CDR1 SEHNR and CDR2 FQNEAQ come from the germline V gene (reference sequence). This CDR3 is CASSSDRNSGNTIYF. CDR3 bases: TGTGCCAGCAGCTCGGACAGGAACTCTGGAAACACCATATATTTT.

The genes are TRBV2 and TRBJ1-3, with D perhaps matching TRBD1 (5 bases). CDR1 SNHLY and CDR2 FYNNEI come from the germline V gene. The CDR3 runs 15 residues. Between the trimmed V and J ends, which lost 5 bases and 5 bases, there was a span of 16 bases. The DNA of the CDR3 is TGTGCCAGCAGTCGAGGGGAAGGTGGGAGAAACACCATATATTTT. It yields the protein CASSRGEGGRNTIYF. The whole variable domain, filled in from reference TRBV2 and TRBJ1-3, reads EPEVTQTPSHQVTQMGQEVILRCVPISNHLYFYWYRQILGQKVEFLVSFYNNEISEKSEIFDDQFSVERPDGSNFTLKIRSTKLEDSAMYFCASSRGEGGRNTIYFGEGSWLTVV.

DNA of the CDR3: TGTGCCAGTAGCTACACAGGGCGTCCCACCGGGGAGCTGTTTTTT. Translation gives CASSYTGRPTGELFF. The chain recombines TRBV19 with TRBJ2-2; D might be TRBD1 (6 bases). Germline lookup yields CDR1 LNHDA and CDR2 SQIVND (reference sequence). The CDR3 has 15 residues. Trimming removed 6 bases at V and 4 bases at J, with 15 bases between. The variable domain in full, with the rest retrieved from reference TRBV19 and TRBJ2-2, is DGGITQSPKYLFRKEGQNVTLSCEQNLNHDAMYWYRQDPGQGLRLIYYSQIVNDFQKGDIAEGYSVSREKKESFPLTVTSAQKNPTAFYLCASSYTGRPTGELFFGEGSRLTVL.

The chain couples TRBV6-1 to TRBJ1-5; D is possibly TRBD1 (6 bases). The CDR3 is 15 amino acids. Germline V gene lookup returns CDR1 MNHNS and CDR2 SASEGT. V was pared by 3 bases and J by 6 bases, with 15 bases between. As DNA, the CDR3 is TGTGCCAGCAGTGACCGTCAGGGGTCTCGTCAGCCCCAGCATTTT. This encodes CASSDRQGSRQPQHF.

The CDR3 DNA reads TGCGCCAGCAGCCGGGGGACAGGGCAGGGCTACACCTTC. Its protein is CASSRGTGQGYTF. The genes are TRBV4-1 and TRBJ1-2, with TRBD1 matching over 9 bases. Germline values: CDR1 MGHRA, CDR2 YSYEKL. Trimming removed 4 bases from V and 8 bases from J; junction bases left unmatched: 5. The CDR3 totals 13 residues.

A word on this clone: Relative to the germline gene, one junction end is altered; a read error may explain this. The J gene is TRBJ2-7, the V gene TRBV7-9, with D possibly matching TRBD1 (5 bases). The CDR3 covers 14 residues. Germline lookup yields CDR1 SEHNR and CDR2 FQNEAQ (reference sequence). The CDR3 DNA is TGTGCCAGCAGCTCGTTTCAGGGTTCCCTGGGCGTGCCCTTC. Translation: CASSSFQGSLGVPF. The complete variable domain, with remaining parts taken from reference TRBV7-9 and TRBJ2-7, reads DTGVSQNPRHKITKRGQNVTFRCDPISEHNRLYWYRQTLGQGPEFLTYFQNEAQLEKSRLLSDRFSAERPKGSFSTLEIQRTEQGDSAMYLCASSSFQGSLGVPFGPGTRLTVT.

The chain employs TRBV5-1 and TRBJ2-3; 15 nucleotides align to TRBD2. V dropped 3 bases and J dropped 5; count of bases not matched to a gene: 10. CDR3 size: 18 residues. CDR1 and CDR2 from the germline V gene are SGHRS and YFSETQ. The CDR3, as DNA: TGCGCCAGCAGCTCCGGACTAGCGGGGGGGCAAGGTCGAGATACGCAGTATTTT. Its protein product is CASSSGLAGGQGRDTQYF.

This clone was found a few times. The rearrangement uses TRBV30 and TRBJ1-4; maybe TRBD1 (6 bases). V was trimmed by 3 bases and J by 8 bases, leaving 13 bases between them. Germline CDR1 is GTSNPN and CDR2 is SVGIG (reference sequence). The CDR3 has 13 amino acids. Here the CDR3 reads CAWRQGRSEKLFF. The CDR3 bases are TGTGCCTGGAGACAGGGACGAAGCGAAAAACTGTTTTTT. The whole variable domain, remainder taken from reference TRBV30 and TRBJ1-4, is SQTIHQWPATLVQPVGSPLSLECTVEGTSNPNLYWYRQAAGRGLQLLFYSVGIGQISSEVPQNLSASRPQDRQFILSSKKLLLSDSGFYLCAWRQGRSEKLFFGSGTQLSVL.

This chain connects TRBV28 to TRBJ2-3; 8 bases align to TRBD2. With 6 bases clipped from V and 8 bases from J, the junction kept 10 bases outside the gene matches. The CDR3 sequence is 14 residues long. CDR1 is MDHEN, CDR2 SYDVKM, per germline. The CDR3, as DNA: TGTGCCAGCAGATTGACTAGCGTTATCCCTACGCAGTATTTT. It translates to CASRLTSVIPTQYF.

The chain links TRBV30 to TRBJ2-4; TRBD2 is a possible D gene (6 bases). Germline V gene sequence: CDR1 GTSNPN, CDR2 SVGIG (reference sequence). With 2 bases removed from V and 9 bases from J, the gap between germline ends came to 14 bases. The CDR3 contains 13 residues. This chain's CDR3 is CAWSLERRGIQYF. The DNA for the CDR3 is TGTGCCTGGAGTCTTGAGAGGAGGGGCATTCAGTACTTC.